This is a list of T cell receptor beta chains from one sample in a study of blood T cell repertoires in COVID-19. Produced via immunoSEQ multiplex PCR; TCRdb's table is partial and in-frame only. The sample has roughly 140,000 clones, under 85% seen once. Specimen: peripheral blood. All receptors derive from an elderly woman in a cohort sampled during active or convalescent COVID-19. Both conserved end residues are trimmed from each CDR3.

j_call v_call cdr3_aa
TRBJ2-3 TRBV24-1 ATSDLPGGGTDTQY
TRBJ1-2 TRBV29-1 SVELTLSLEAGGYT
TRBJ2-4 TRBV7-2 ASSLTGGGNIQY
TRBJ1-5 TRBV28 ASSNRGGGQPQH
TRBJ2-3 TRBV7-3 ASSLGTEGDTQY
TRBJ2-5 TRBV27 ASSLVWDRGRGETQY
TRBJ1-1 TRBV9 ASSARGMNTEAF
TRBJ1-2 TRBV4-1 ASSQDIIWRGYT
TRBJ1-1 TRBV14 ASSQLAKGQGTF
TRBJ2-1 TRBV10-1 AGSPAGTRGEDSYNEQF
TRBJ1-1 TRBV19 ASSIPQNTEAF
TRBJ1-4 TRBV6-2/TRBV6-3 ASSWATATNEKLF
TRBJ1-6 TRBV30 AWSGGGRESPLH
TRBJ2-7 TRBV7-9 ASSPTVADEQY
TRBJ1-5 TRBV2 ASRTNRVGNQPQH
TRBJ2-1 TRBV18 ASSPDRGRVDNEQF
TRBJ2-1 TRBV6-2/TRBV6-3 ASSYSRRGGLRTYNEQF
TRBJ2-2 TRBV28 ASIPGQDSSRELF
TRBJ2-3 TRBV6-5 ASRNRVGRTDTQY
TRBJ1-6 TRBV18 ASSPSAQGNNSPLH
TRBJ2-3 TRBV5-4 ASSGAGGADTQY
TRBJ2-2 TRBV9 ASSVVPSPGGELF
TRBJ1-2 TRBV7-9 ASSLTGSHYGYT
TRBJ2-3 TRBV27 ASSLGIRDTQY
TRBJ2-6 TRBV9 ASSDKGLGSGANVLT
TRBJ1-1 TRBV6-6 ASRDIFMSTEAF
TRBJ2-5 TRBV19 ASSTGGLRETQY